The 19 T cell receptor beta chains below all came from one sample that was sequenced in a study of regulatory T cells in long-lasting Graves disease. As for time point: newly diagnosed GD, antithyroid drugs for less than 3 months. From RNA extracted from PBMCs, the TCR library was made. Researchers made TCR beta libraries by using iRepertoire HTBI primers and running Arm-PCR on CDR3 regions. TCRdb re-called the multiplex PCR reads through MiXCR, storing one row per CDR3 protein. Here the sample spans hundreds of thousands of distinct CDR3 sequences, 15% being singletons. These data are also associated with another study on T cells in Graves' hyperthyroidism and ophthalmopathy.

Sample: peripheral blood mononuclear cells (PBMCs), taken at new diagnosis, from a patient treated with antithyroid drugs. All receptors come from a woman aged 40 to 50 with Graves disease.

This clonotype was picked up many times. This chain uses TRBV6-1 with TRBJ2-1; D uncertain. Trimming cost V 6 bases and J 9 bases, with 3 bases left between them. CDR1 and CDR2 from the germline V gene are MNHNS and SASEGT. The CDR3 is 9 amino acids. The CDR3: CASRSEQFF. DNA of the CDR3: TGTGCCAGCAGGTCTGAGCAGTTCTTC.

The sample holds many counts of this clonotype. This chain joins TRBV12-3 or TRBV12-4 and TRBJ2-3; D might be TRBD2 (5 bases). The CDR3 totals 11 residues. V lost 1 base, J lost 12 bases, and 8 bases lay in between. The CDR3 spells CASSLGEFQYF. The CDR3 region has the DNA TGTGCCAGCAGTTTAGGGGAGTTTCAGTATTTT.

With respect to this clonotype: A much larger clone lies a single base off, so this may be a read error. CDR3 sequence reads: CASSWGLAGKTGELFF. The CDR3 DNA follows: TGTGCCAGCAGCTGGGGACTAGCGGGAAAAACCGGGGAGCTGTTTTTT. The rearrangement uses TRBV11-3 and TRBJ2-2; 13 nucleotides agree with TRBD2. Germline V gene lookup returns CDR1 SGHNT and CDR2 YENEEA. The CDR3 totals 16 residues. V shed 4 bases, J shed 5 bases, and the junction held 4 bases outside the gene matches.

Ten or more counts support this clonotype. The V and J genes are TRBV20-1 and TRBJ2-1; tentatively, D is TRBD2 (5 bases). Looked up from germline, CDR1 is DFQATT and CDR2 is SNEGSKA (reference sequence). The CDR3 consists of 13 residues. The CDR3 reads CSITGSSYNEQFF. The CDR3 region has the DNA TGCAGCATAACGGGGAGCTCCTACAATGAGCAGTTCTTC.

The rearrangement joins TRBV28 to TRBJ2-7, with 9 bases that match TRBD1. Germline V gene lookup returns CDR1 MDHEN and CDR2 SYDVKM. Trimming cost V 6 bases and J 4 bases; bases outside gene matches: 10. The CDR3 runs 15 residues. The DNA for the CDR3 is TGTGCCAGCAGAACTGGACAGGGGTTGAGTTACGAGCAGTACTTC. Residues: CASRTGQGLSYEQYF.

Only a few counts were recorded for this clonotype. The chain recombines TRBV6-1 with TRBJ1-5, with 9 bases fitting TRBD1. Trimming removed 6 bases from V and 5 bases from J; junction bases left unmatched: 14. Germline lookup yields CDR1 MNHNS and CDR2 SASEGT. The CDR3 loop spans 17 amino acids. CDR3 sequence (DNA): TGTGCCAGCAGACCCCGACCGGGACAGGGACTTCATCAGCCCCAGCATTTT. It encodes CASRPRPGQGLHQPQHF.

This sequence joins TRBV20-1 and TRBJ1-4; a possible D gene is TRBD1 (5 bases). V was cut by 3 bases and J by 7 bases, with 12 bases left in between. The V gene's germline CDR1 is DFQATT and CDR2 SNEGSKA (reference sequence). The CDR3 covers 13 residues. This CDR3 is CSASRRGSEKLFF. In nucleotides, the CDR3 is TGCAGTGCTAGCCGTCGGGGGAGTGAAAAACTGTTTTTT.

The CDR3 loop is CASSLLGLAPFF. DNA of the CDR3: TGTGCCAGCAGCTTATTGGGACTAGCTCCGTTCTTC. V and J are TRBV7-9 and TRBJ2-1; 9 bases match TRBD2. V shed 2 bases, J shed 15 bases, and the junction held 5 bases outside the gene matches. The CDR3 is 12 amino acids. The germline gives CDR1 SEHNR, CDR2 FQNEAQ (reference sequence).

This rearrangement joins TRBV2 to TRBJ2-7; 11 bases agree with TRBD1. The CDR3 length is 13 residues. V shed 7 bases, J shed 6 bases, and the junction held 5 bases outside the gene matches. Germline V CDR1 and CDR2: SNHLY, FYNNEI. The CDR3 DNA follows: TGTGCCAGCAAGGGACAGGGGGAAGGCGAGCAGTACTTC. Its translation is CASKGQGEGEQYF.

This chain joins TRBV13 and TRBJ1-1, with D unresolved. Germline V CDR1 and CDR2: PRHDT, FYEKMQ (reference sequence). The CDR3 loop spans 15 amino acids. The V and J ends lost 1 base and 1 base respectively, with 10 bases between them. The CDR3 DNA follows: TGTGCCAGCAGCTTAGACTTCCCTCAGAACACTGAAGCTTTCTTT. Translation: CASSLDFPQNTEAFF.

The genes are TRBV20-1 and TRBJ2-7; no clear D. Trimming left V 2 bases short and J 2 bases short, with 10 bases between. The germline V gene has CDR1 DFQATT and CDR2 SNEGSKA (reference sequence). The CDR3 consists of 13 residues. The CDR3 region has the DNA TGCAGTGCTAGACTCTCCTCCGCCTACGAGCAGTACTTC. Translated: CSARLSSAYEQYF.

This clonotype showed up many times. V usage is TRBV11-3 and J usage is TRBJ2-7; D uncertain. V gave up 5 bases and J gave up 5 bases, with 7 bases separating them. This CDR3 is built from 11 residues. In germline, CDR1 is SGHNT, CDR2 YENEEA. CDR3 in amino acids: CASSNADEQYF. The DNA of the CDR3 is TGTGCCAGCAGCAATGCGGACGAGCAGTACTTC.

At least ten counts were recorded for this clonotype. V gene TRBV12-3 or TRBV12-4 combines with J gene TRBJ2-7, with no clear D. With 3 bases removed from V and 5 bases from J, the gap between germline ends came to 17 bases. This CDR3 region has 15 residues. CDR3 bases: TGTGCCAGCAGTTTGAGTGGCCCTCCCCGGGACGAGCAGTACTTC. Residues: CASSLSGPPRDEQYF.

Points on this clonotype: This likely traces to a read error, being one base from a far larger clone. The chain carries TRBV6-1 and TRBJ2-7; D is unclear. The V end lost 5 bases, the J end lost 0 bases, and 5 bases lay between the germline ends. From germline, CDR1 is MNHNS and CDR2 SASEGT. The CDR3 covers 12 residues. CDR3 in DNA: TGTGCCAGCAGTAAACTCTCCTACGAGCAGTACTTC. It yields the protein CASSKLSYEQYF.

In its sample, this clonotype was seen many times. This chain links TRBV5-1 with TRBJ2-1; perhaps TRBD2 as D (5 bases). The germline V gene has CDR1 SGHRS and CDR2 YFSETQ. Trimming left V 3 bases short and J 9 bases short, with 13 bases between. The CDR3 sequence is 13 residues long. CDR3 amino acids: CASSYTSSSEQFF. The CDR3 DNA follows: TGCGCCAGCAGCTACACTAGTTCAAGTGAGCAGTTCTTC.

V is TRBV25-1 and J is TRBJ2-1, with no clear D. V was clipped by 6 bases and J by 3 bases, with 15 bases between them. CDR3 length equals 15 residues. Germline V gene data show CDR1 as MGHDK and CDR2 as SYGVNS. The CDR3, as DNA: TGTGCCAGCAGACCGAGTAGAGAACTCTACAATGAGCAGTTCTTC. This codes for CASRPSRELYNEQFF.

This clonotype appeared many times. CDR3 in amino acids: CASSEDRDTGRLDEKLFF. In nucleotides, the CDR3 is TGTGCCAGCAGTGAAGATCGGGACACGGGAAGATTAGATGAAAAACTGTTTTTT. This rearrangement joins TRBV6-1 to TRBJ1-4, with a possible D match to TRBD1 (6 bases). The CDR3 has 18 amino acids. V lost 1 base and J 6 bases, leaving 21 bases between the germline ends. The germline CDR1 and CDR2 sequences are MNHNS and SASEGT.

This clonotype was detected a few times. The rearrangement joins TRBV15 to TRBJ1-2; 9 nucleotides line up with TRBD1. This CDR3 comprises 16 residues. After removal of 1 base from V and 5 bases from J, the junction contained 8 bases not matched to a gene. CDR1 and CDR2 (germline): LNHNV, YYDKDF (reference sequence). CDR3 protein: CATSRVPDRGVYGYTF. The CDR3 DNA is TGTGCCACCAGCAGAGTTCCGGACAGGGGAGTGTATGGCTACACCTTC.

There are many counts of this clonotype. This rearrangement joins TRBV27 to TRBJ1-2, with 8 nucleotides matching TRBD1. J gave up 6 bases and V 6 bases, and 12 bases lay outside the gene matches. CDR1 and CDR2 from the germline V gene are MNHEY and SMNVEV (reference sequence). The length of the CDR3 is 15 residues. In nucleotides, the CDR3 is TGTGCCAGCAGCGGACAGGGAGTTATCAAAGATGGCTACACCTTC. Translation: CASSGQGVIKDGYTF.